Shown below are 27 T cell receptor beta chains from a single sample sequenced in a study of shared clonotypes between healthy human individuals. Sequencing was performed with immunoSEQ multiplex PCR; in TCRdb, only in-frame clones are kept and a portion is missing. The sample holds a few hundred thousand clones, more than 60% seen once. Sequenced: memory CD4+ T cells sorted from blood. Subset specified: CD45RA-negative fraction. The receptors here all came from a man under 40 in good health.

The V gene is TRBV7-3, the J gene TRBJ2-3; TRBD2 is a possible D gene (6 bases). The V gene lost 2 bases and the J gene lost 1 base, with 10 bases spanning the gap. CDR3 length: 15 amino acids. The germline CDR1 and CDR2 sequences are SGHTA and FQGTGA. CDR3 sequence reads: CASSLGASGTDTQYF. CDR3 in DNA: TGTGCCAGCAGCTTAGGGGCTAGCGGCACAGATACGCAGTATTTT.

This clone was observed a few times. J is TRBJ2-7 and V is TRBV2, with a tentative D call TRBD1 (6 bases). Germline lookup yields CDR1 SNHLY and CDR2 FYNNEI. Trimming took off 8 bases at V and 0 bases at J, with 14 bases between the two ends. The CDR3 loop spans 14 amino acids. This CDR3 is CASLLQGPSYEQYF. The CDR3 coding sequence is TGTGCCAGCCTACTGCAGGGGCCCTCCTACGAGCAGTACTTC.

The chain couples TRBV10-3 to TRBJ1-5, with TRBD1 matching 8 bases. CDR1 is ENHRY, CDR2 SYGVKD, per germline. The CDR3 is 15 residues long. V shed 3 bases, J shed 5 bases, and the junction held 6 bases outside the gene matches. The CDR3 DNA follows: TGTGCCATCAGTGACCGCGGACAGGGCGATCAGCCCCAGCATTTT. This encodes CAISDRGQGDQPQHF.

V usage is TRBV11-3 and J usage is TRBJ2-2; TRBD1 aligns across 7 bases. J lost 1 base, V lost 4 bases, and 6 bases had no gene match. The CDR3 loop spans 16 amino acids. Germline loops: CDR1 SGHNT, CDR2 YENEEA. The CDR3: CASSSRGSLNTGELFF. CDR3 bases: TGTGCCAGCAGCTCCAGGGGGTCCCTGAACACCGGGGAGCTGTTTTTT.

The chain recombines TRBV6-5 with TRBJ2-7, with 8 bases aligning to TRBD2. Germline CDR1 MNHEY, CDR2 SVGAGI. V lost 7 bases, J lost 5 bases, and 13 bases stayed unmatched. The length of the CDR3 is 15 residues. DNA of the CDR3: TGTGCCAGCAACGGAAGCGGGAGACGGAATAACGAGCAGTACTTC. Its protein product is CASNGSGRRNNEQYF.

This CDR3 is CASSGLGADTQYF. The CDR3 nucleotides read TGTGCCTCCAGCGGGTTAGGGGCAGATACGCAGTATTTT. The chain carries TRBV6-6 and TRBJ2-3; a weak D match, TRBD2 (6 bases). Germline assignment: CDR1 MNHNY and CDR2 SVGAGI (reference sequence). Trimming removed 11 bases at V and 4 bases at J, with 16 bases between. The CDR3 runs 13 residues.

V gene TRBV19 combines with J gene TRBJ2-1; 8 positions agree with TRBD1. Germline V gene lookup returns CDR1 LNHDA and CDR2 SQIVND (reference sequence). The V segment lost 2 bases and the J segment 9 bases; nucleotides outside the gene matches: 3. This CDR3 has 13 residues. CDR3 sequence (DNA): TGTGCCAGTAGTATACAGGGGGCGGGTGAGCAGTTCTTC. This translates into CASSIQGAGEQFF.

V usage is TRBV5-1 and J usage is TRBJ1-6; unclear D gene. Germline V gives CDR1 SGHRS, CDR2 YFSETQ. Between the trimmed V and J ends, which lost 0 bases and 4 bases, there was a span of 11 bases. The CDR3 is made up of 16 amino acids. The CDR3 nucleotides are TGCGCCAGCAGCTTGGGAGACACCGGTTATAATTCACCCCTCCACTTT. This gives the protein CASSLGDTGYNSPLHF.

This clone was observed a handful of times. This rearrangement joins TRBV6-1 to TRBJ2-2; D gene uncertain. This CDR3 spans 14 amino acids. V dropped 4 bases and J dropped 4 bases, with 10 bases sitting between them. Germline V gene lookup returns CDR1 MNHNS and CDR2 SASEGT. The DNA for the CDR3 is TGTGCCAGCAGTGCCACTACGATCACCGGGGAGCTGTTTTTT. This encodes CASSATTITGELFF.

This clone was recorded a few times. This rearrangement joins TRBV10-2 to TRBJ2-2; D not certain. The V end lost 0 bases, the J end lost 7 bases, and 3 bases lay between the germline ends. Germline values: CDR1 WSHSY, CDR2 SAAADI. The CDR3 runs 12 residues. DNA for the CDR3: TGCGCCAGCAGTGAGTCGAGCGGGGAGCTGTTTTTT. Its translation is CASSESSGELFF.

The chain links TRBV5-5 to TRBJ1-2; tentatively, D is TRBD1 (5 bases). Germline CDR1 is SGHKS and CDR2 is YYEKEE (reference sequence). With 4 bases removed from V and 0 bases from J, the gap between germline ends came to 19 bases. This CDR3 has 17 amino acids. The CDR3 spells CASSDPWARGANYGYTF. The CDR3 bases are TGTGCCAGCAGCGATCCTTGGGCGCGAGGGGCTAACTATGGCTACACCTTC.

This CDR3 reads CASGLVLRGQGTVWGYTF. CDR3 DNA: TGTGCTAGTGGTTTGGTACTTCGTGGACAGGGGACCGTTTGGGGCTACACCTTC. The chain carries TRBV12-5 and TRBJ1-2; TRBD1 matches 9 bases. CDR1 is LGHNT and CDR2 is FRNRAP in the germline V gene. The V segment lost 0 bases and the J segment 8 bases; nucleotides outside the gene matches: 16. There are 18 residues in the CDR3.

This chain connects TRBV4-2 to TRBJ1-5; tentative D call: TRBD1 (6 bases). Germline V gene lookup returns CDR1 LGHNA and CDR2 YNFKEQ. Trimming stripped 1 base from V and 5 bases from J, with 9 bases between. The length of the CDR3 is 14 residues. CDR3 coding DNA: TGTGCCAGCAGCCAAGCCGGGGGCGATCAGCCCCAGCATTTT. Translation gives CASSQAGGDQPQHF.

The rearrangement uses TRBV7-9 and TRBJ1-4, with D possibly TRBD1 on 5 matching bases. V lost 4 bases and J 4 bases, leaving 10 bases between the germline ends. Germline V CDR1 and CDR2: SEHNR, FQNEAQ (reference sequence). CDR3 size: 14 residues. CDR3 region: CASSSDSRNEKLFF. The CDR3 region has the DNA TGTGCCAGCAGCTCAGACAGTCGTAATGAAAAACTGTTTTTT.

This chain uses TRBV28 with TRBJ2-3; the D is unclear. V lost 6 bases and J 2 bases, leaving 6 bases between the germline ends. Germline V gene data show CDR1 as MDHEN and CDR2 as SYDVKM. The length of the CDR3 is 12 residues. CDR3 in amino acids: CASSYNTDTQYF. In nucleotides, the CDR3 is TGTGCCAGCAGCTATAACACAGATACGCAGTATTTT.

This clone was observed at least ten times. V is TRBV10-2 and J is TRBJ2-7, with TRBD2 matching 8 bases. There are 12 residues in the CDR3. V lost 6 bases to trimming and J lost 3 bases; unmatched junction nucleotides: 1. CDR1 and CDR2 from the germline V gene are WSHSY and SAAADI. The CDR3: CASRAGGYEQYF. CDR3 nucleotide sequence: TGCGCCAGCAGGGCGGGGGGCTACGAGCAGTACTTC.

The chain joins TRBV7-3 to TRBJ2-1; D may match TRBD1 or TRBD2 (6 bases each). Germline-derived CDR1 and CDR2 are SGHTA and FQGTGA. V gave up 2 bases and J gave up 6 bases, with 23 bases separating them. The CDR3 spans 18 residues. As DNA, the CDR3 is TGTGCCAGCAGCTTACGGAATAAGGGGGGACGAGGCTTCAATGAGCAGTTCTTC. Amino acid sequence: CASSLRNKGGRGFNEQFF.

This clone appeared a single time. The CDR3 reads CASSRPRGYSNQPQHF. The CDR3 DNA is TGTGCCAGCAGTCGCCCCCGGGGTTATAGCAATCAGCCCCAGCATTTT. This rearrangement joins TRBV28 to TRBJ1-5, with D uncertain. There are 16 residues in the CDR3. CDR1 is MDHEN, CDR2 SYDVKM, per germline. V was cut by 5 bases and J by 0 bases, with 14 bases left in between.

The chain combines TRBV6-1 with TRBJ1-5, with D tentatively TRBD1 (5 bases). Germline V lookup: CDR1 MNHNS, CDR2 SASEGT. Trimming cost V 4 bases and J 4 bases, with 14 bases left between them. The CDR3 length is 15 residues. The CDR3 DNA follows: TGTGCCAGCAGTGGGGGTACAGGAGTGAATCAGCCCCAGCATTTT. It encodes CASSGGTGVNQPQHF.

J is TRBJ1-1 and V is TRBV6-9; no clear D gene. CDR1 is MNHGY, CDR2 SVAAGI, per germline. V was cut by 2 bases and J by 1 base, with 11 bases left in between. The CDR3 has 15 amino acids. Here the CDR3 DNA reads TGTGCCAGCAGTTATACTCCTTCGGGGAACACTGAAGCTTTCTTT. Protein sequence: CASSYTPSGNTEAFF.

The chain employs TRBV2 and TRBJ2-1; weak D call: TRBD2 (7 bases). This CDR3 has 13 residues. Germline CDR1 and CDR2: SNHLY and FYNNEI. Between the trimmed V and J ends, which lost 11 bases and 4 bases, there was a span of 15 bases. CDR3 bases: TGTGCCCGAACAGAGGGGGGGTACAATGAGCAGTTCTTC. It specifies CARTEGGYNEQFF.

The CDR3 spells CASSLTVGQETQYF. In nucleotides, the CDR3 is TGTGCCAGCAGCTTAACGGTGGGGCAAGAGACCCAGTACTTC. The chain couples TRBV7-8 to TRBJ2-5; D not certain. Deletions cut 2 bases from V and 2 bases from J, with 9 bases between. The CDR3 has 14 amino acids. The germline CDR1 and CDR2 sequences are SGHVS and FQNEAQ.

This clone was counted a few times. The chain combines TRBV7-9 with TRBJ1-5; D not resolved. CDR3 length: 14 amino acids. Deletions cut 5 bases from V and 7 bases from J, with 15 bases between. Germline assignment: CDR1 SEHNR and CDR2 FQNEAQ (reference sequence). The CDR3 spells CASSAIGPNQPQHF. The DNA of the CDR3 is TGTGCCAGCAGCGCTATCGGCCCGAACCAGCCCCAGCATTTT.

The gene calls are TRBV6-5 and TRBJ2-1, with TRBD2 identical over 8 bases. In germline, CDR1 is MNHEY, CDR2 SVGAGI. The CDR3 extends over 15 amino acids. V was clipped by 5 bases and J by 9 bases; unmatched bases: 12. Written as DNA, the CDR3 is TGTGCCAGCAGTCGGGGGGGCCCCCTCGGGGGTGAGCAGTTCTTC. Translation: CASSRGGPLGGEQFF.

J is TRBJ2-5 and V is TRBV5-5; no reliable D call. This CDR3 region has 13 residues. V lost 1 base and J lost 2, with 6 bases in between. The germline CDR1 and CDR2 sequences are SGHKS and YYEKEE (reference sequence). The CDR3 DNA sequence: TGTGCCAGCAGCTTGAACAGACAAGAGACCCAGTACTTC. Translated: CASSLNRQETQYF.

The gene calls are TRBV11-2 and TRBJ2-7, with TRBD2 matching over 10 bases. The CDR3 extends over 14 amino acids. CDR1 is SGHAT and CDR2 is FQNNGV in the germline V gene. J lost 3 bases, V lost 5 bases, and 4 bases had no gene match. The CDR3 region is CASSGVAGGYEQYF. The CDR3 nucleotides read TGTGCCAGCAGCGGGGTAGCGGGAGGCTACGAGCAGTACTTC.

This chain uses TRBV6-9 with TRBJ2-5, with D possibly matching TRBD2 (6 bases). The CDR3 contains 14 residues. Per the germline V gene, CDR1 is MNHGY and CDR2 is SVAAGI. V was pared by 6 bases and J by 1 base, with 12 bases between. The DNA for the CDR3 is TGTGCCAGCAGAAAACCGGGACTCCAAGAGACCCAGTACTTC. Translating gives CASRKPGLQETQYF.